The 2 T cell receptor beta chains listed next were all sequenced from one sample in a study of blood T cells in healthy people across ages. A second about 7 to 11 cycle PCR used barcoded and J-beta primers. From the 5' RACE reads, TCRdb called clonotypes with MiXCR, one entry per CDR3 protein. The profile shows 850,000 to 1,100,000 distinct CDR3 sequences, around two fifths of them singletons. Source material: blood. Receptors originate from a man between 18 and 35 years old in good health.

This clonotype was counted a few times. The V call is TRBV12-3 or TRBV12-4, the J call TRBJ1-1; 9 bases are shared with TRBD1. CDR3 length: 14 amino acids. The J segment lost 4 bases and the V segment lost 3 bases, leaving 3 bases of the junction unmatched. CDR3 coding DNA: TGTGCCAGCAGTTTCGGGACAGGGCCCACTGAAGCTTTCTTT. Its protein is CASSFGTGPTEAFF.

V usage is TRBV29-1 and J usage is TRBJ1-1; D might be TRBD1 (6 bases). The V end lost 8 bases, the J end lost 5 bases, and 12 bases lay between the germline ends. The CDR3 has 11 residues. Germline assignment: CDR1 SQVTM and CDR2 ANQGSEA. This CDR3 reads CSYGGATEAFF. The CDR3 nucleotides read TGCAGCTATGGGGGGGCAACTGAAGCTTTCTTT.